One and the same sample provided the 32 T cell receptor beta chains below, sequenced in a study of blood T cell repertoires in COVID-19. Here immunoSEQ multiplex PCR was the method, and the copy in TCRdb shows in-frame clones only, minus some. The table includes 250,000 to 350,000 clones, 85% to 90% detected once. The source material was peripheral blood. These receptors all stem from a man aged 25 to 40 with acute or convalescent COVID-19.

The chain has TRBV25-1 and TRBJ2-5, with unresolved D. There are 12 residues in the CDR3. Looked up from germline, CDR1 is MGHDK and CDR2 is SYGVNS. V gave up 6 bases and J gave up 0 bases, with 5 bases separating them. The CDR3 DNA is TGTGCCAGCAGACGGTACCAAGAGACCCAGTACTTC. Protein product: CASRRYQETQYF.

The V and J genes are TRBV9 and TRBJ2-7; 11 nucleotides line up with TRBD2. With V trimmed by 0 bases and J by 2 bases, 1 base remained unmatched. Germline CDR1 SGDLS, CDR2 YYNGEE. The CDR3 extends over 15 amino acids. CDR3 sequence: CASSVGLAGTYEQYF. The CDR3 DNA follows: TGTGCCAGCAGCGTAGGACTAGCGGGGACCTACGAGCAGTACTTC.

V and J are TRBV4-2 and TRBJ2-3; D perhaps matches TRBD2 (5 bases). V was pared by 0 bases and J by 3 bases, with 13 bases between. Germline V gene data show CDR1 as LGHNA and CDR2 as YNFKEQ. This CDR3 contains 16 residues. The CDR3 sequence is CASSQDSGTWTDTQYF. The CDR3 DNA follows: TGTGCCAGCAGCCAAGACTCGGGAACTTGGACAGATACGCAGTATTTT.

The rearrangement links TRBV5-1 to TRBJ2-1, with TRBD2 matching over 9 bases. V gave up 3 bases and J gave up 0 bases; unmatched junction bases: 19. The germline CDR1 and CDR2 sequences are SGHRS and YFSETQ. The CDR3 sequence is 21 residues long. The CDR3 DNA sequence: TGCGCCAGCAGCTACCCAGCGGAGCGGGAGGCCCCGCCCAGCTCCTACAATGAGCAGTTCTTC. Translating gives CASSYPAEREAPPSSYNEQFF.

This clone occurred a few times. The chain carries TRBV2 and TRBJ2-1; D is uncertain. Trimming removed 4 bases at V and 7 bases at J, with 8 bases between. This CDR3 has 12 amino acids. The germline V gene has CDR1 SNHLY and CDR2 FYNNEI. The CDR3: CASSASENEQFF. The DNA for the CDR3 is TGTGCCAGCAGTGCGTCCGAGAATGAGCAGTTCTTC.

This clone was seen a few times. This rearrangement joins TRBV3-1 (or the pseudogene TRBV3-2) to TRBJ2-7; 11 nucleotides match TRBD2. The germline gives CDR1 LGHDT, CDR2 YNNKEL (reference sequence). J was trimmed by 5 bases and V by 0 bases; bases with no gene match: 9. The CDR3 spans 17 residues. The CDR3 sequence: CASSQDALAGGTNEQYF. The CDR3 coding sequence is TGTGCCAGCAGCCAAGATGCCCTAGCGGGGGGCACTAACGAGCAGTACTTC.

The chain links TRBV6-5 to TRBJ1-6, with no clear D. The CDR3 runs to 13 residues. Germline V gene data show CDR1 as MNHEY and CDR2 as SVGAGI. Trimming pared 8 bases from V and 10 bases from J, leaving 15 bases between. DNA for the CDR3: TGTGCCAGCCTAGGCGGGATTGGGTCACCCCTCCACTTT. Encoded protein: CASLGGIGSPLHF.

V is TRBV29-1 and J is TRBJ1-1; 9 bases line up with TRBD1. V was clipped by 2 bases and J by 3 bases; unmatched bases: 4. This CDR3 contains 14 residues. Germline V gene data show CDR1 as SQVTM and CDR2 as ANQGSEA. The CDR3 sequence: CSVEHTGGDTEAFF. CDR3 coding DNA: TGCAGCGTTGAACACACAGGGGGCGACACTGAAGCTTTCTTT.

V gene TRBV18 combines with J gene TRBJ1-3, with 8 positions matching TRBD1. V lost 3 bases, J lost 4 bases, and 2 bases stayed unmatched. This CDR3 has 14 residues. Germline CDR1 and CDR2: KGHSH and LQKENI. The CDR3 DNA reads as TGTGCCAGCTCACCGAGACAGGGGGGAAACACCATATATTTT. It is translated as CASSPRQGGNTIYF.

This chain uses TRBV2 with TRBJ2-7; the match to TRBD1 covers 12 bases. V lost 4 bases to trimming and J lost 7 bases; unmatched junction nucleotides: 5. The CDR3 runs to 14 residues. Germline V gene lookup returns CDR1 SNHLY and CDR2 FYNNEI. The chain's CDR3 is CASSAGTGGGEQYF. The CDR3, as DNA: TGTGCCAGCAGTGCCGGGACAGGGGGCGGTGAGCAGTACTTC.

This clone was found once. The chain uses TRBV10-1 and TRBJ1-4, with D uncertain. V lost 6 bases to trimming and J lost 8 bases, with 13 bases between them. CDR3 length: 13 residues. Germline CDR1 WNHNN, CDR2 SYGVQD (reference sequence). CDR3 protein: CASSPGWNEKLFF. The CDR3 DNA follows: TGCGCCAGCAGCCCGGGGTGGAACGAAAAACTGTTTTTT.

This chain links TRBV4-1 with TRBJ2-7; 7 positions match TRBD1. The germline gives CDR1 MGHRA, CDR2 YSYEKL. The CDR3 is 15 residues long. V trimming: 3 bases; J trimming: 1 base; junction bases outside the gene matches: 6. CDR3 residues: CASSQPGQHSYEQYF. For the CDR3, the DNA is TGCGCCAGCAGCCAGCCGGGACAGCATTCCTACGAGCAGTACTTC.

CDR3 sequence reads: CASSFGRPWNQPQHF. Written as DNA, the CDR3 is TGTGCCAGCAGTTTCGGTCGTCCCTGGAATCAGCCCCAGCATTTT. The chain links TRBV28 to TRBJ1-5; no clear D. The V end was cut by 3 bases, the J end by 4 bases, with 13 bases between. In germline, CDR1 is MDHEN, CDR2 SYDVKM. The CDR3 is 15 residues long.

Worth noting for this clone: This specimen includes other DNA sequences encoding the same CDR3. The chain recombines TRBV5-1 with TRBJ1-1; 11 bases are a match to TRBD1. The germline CDR1 and CDR2 sequences are SGHRS and YFSETQ. The J segment lost 4 bases and the V segment lost 2 bases, leaving 4 bases of the junction unmatched. The CDR3 length is 15 residues. The CDR3 DNA reads TGCGCCAGCAGCTTAGGACAGGGGGCGAGCACTGAAGCTTTCTTT. Its translation: CASSLGQGASTEAFF.

V usage is TRBV5-5 and J usage is TRBJ2-1; TRBD2 aligns across 11 bases. CDR1 SGHKS and CDR2 YYEKEE come from the germline V gene (reference sequence). The CDR3 spans 17 residues. Trimming cost V 2 bases and J 4 bases; bases outside gene matches: 8. The CDR3 sequence is CASSFSLLAGEYNEQFF. The CDR3 DNA follows: TGTGCCAGCAGCTTTTCCCTACTAGCGGGAGAGTACAATGAGCAGTTCTTC. Based on the CDR3 plus reference TRBV5-5 and TRBJ2-1, the full variable domain is DAGVTQSPTHLIKTRGQQVTLRCSPISGHKSVSWYQQVLGQGPQFIFQYYEKEERGRGNFPDRFSARQFPNYSSELNVNALLLGDSALYLCASSFSLLAGEYNEQFFGPGTRLTVL.

The V and J genes are TRBV29-1 and TRBJ1-4; 8 bases line up with TRBD1. The CDR3 runs to 16 residues. Unmatched junction bases numbered 11, after V lost 6 bases and J lost 2 bases. CDR1 and CDR2 (germline): SQVTM, ANQGSEA. The CDR3 DNA is TGCAGCGTCTCAAGAGACAGGGGACTGACTAATGAAAAACTGTTTTTT. Translating gives CSVSRDRGLTNEKLFF.

This chain uses TRBV2 with TRBJ1-2; D uncertain. Germline V lookup: CDR1 SNHLY, CDR2 FYNNEI. The ends were cut back, 5 bases at V and 11 bases at J, with 21 bases in the middle. The CDR3 loop spans 14 amino acids. DNA for the CDR3: TGTGCCAGCAGTCCACCTCGCCGGGGATTAAGTTACACCTTC. Translated: CASSPPRRGLSYTF. Full variable domain (remainder filled in from reference TRBV2 and TRBJ1-2): EPEVTQTPSHQVTQMGQEVILRCVPISNHLYFYWYRQILGQKVEFLVSFYNNEISEKSEIFDDQFSVERPDGSNFTLKIRSTKLEDSAMYFCASSPPRRGLSYTFGSGTRLTVV.

The rearrangement uses TRBV11-1 and TRBJ2-2; D not resolved. The V end was cut by 5 bases, the J end by 7 bases, with 14 bases between. The CDR3 length is 14 residues. Germline loops: CDR1 SGHAT, CDR2 FQDESV (reference sequence). The CDR3 nucleotides are TGTGCCAGCAGCCCTTTGACGTCGGGCGGGGAGCTGTTTTTT. Its translation: CASSPLTSGGELFF. The entire variable domain, with the rest obtained from reference TRBV11-1 and TRBJ2-2, is as follows: EAEVAQSPRYKITEKSQAVAFWCDPISGHATLYWYRQILGQGPELLVQFQDESVVDDSQLPKDRFSAERLKGVDSTLKIQPAELGDSAMYLCASSPLTSGGELFFGEGSRLTVL.

The chain combines TRBV19 with TRBJ1-5; D might be TRBD1 (6 bases). V lost 8 bases and J 2 bases, leaving 13 bases between the germline ends. Germline assignment: CDR1 LNHDA and CDR2 SQIVND (reference sequence). The CDR3 totals 14 residues. As DNA, the CDR3 is TGTGCCAGTTTGGACAGCCTTGGCAATCAGCCCCAGCATTTT. It codes for CASLDSLGNQPQHF.

The count of this clone is one. The chain joins TRBV30 to TRBJ2-7; TRBD1 agrees at 7 bases. The CDR3 sequence is 12 residues long. Germline CDR1 reads GTSNPN; CDR2 reads SVGIG (reference sequence). The junction had 4 bases not matched to a gene; V was cut back by 2 bases and J by 6 bases. The CDR3: CAWSLQGFEQYF. The CDR3 DNA reads as TGTGCCTGGAGTTTACAGGGGTTCGAGCAGTACTTC.

In the case of this clone: Other DNA sequences in the same sample also yield this CDR3. This rearrangement joins TRBV18 to TRBJ2-3; no firm D call. The CDR3 has 13 amino acids. In germline, CDR1 is KGHSH, CDR2 LQKENI. V lost 1 base and J 1 base, leaving 3 bases between the germline ends. The CDR3 region is CASSPRGTDTQYF. The CDR3 coding sequence is TGTGCCAGCTCACCACGCGGCACAGATACGCAGTATTTT. Full variable domain (missing parts from reference TRBV18 and TRBJ2-3): NAGVMQNPRHLVRRRGQEARLRCSPMKGHSHVYWYRQLPEEGLKFMVYLQKENIIDESGMPKERFSAEFPKEGPSILRIQQVVRGDSAAYFCASSPRGTDTQYFGPGTRLTVL.

CDR3 coding DNA: TGTGCCAGCGGTGACAGGGTCAACTCTGGAAACACCATATATTTT. Translated, it gives CASGDRVNSGNTIYF. The rearrangement joins TRBV28 to TRBJ1-3, with 7 bases identical to TRBD1. This CDR3 is built from 15 residues. Germline V lookup: CDR1 MDHEN, CDR2 SYDVKM. Trimming cost V 8 bases and J 0 bases; bases outside gene matches: 7.

The rearrangement uses TRBV3-1 (or the pseudogene TRBV3-2) and TRBJ2-7; 10 bases align to TRBD2. The CDR3 length is 16 residues. V lost 6 bases and J lost 0; bases outside the gene matches: 8. Germline CDR1 is LGHDT and CDR2 is YNNKEL (reference sequence). In nucleotides, the CDR3 is TGTGCCAGCAGTCCCCCACTAGCGGGGAGCTCCTACGAGCAGTACTTC. It specifies CASSPPLAGSSYEQYF.

The rearrangement links TRBV11-1 to TRBJ2-7; TRBD1 aligns across 8 bases. CDR1 SGHAT and CDR2 FQDESV come from the germline V gene (reference sequence). J gave up 6 bases and V 3 bases, and 7 bases lay outside the gene matches. There are 14 residues in the CDR3. The CDR3 protein is CASSFKTGASEQYF. DNA for the CDR3: TGTGCCAGCAGCTTTAAGACAGGGGCGTCCGAGCAGTACTTC.

The V and J genes are TRBV11-2 and TRBJ1-1, with no clear D. This CDR3 contains 13 residues. Germline V gene data show CDR1 as SGHAT and CDR2 as FQNNGV. Trimming shortened V by 5 bases and J by 1 base, and 8 bases separated the two germline ends. The CDR3 bases are TGTGCCAGCAGCGCGGTAAAGAACACTGAAGCTTTCTTT. This codes for CASSAVKNTEAFF.

The chain has TRBV7-6 and TRBJ2-1, with D tentatively TRBD2 (5 bases). The CDR3 has 14 residues. V was cut by 7 bases and J by 0 bases, with 10 bases left in between. The germline CDR1 and CDR2 sequences are SGHVS and FNYEAQ. The CDR3 reads CASKGAGSYNEQFF. The CDR3, as DNA: TGTGCCAGCAAGGGTGCGGGCTCCTACAATGAGCAGTTCTTC.

This rearrangement joins TRBV30 to TRBJ2-2, with D tentatively TRBD1 (6 bases). CDR3 length: 15 residues. V lost 2 bases and J lost 4, with 14 bases in between. Germline V CDR1 and CDR2: GTSNPN, SVGIG (reference sequence). CDR3: CAWSTPTGTTGELFF. CDR3 DNA sequence: TGTGCCTGGAGTACCCCCACAGGGACCACCGGGGAGCTGTTTTTT.

In DNA form, the CDR3 reads TGCGCCAGCAGCTCAACAGGGGGATCTATCACAGATACGCAGTATTTT. As protein: CASSSTGGSITDTQYF. The chain links TRBV5-1 to TRBJ2-3; 8 bases agree with TRBD1. The CDR3 loop spans 16 amino acids. J was trimmed by 2 bases and V by 3 bases; bases with no gene match: 8. Germline CDR1 reads SGHRS; CDR2 reads YFSETQ.

The rearrangement links TRBV7-2 to TRBJ2-3; 9 bases match TRBD2. Germline-derived CDR1 and CDR2 are SGHTA and FQGNSA. The CDR3 consists of 15 residues. V lost 6 bases, J lost 3 bases, and 7 bases stayed unmatched. The CDR3, as DNA: TGTGCCAGCAGTTCGCTAGCGGGGACTACAGATACGCAGTATTTT. This translates into CASSSLAGTTDTQYF.

V is TRBV25-1 and J is TRBJ2-4; no clear D. This CDR3 has 15 residues. Germline V CDR1 and CDR2: MGHDK, SYGVNS. V was pared by 2 bases and J by 0 bases, with 8 bases between. CDR3 nucleotides: TGTGCCAGCAGTGAAATTCGAGGAGCCAAAAACATTCAGTACTTC. This encodes CASSEIRGAKNIQYF.

This chain connects TRBV5-4 to TRBJ2-1, with D unresolved. Germline V gives CDR1 SGHNT, CDR2 YYREEE (reference sequence). V lost 2 bases to trimming and J lost 4 bases, with 4 bases between them. The CDR3 totals 12 residues. Here the CDR3 reads CASSLLYNEQFF. Here the CDR3 DNA reads TGTGCCAGCAGCTTACTATACAATGAGCAGTTCTTC.

The chain couples TRBV6-6 to TRBJ2-7, with 7 positions matching TRBD1. The CDR3 is made up of 15 amino acids. Germline trimming cut 6 bases from V and 0 bases from J; bases unmatched to any gene: 8. Per the germline V gene, CDR1 is MNHNY and CDR2 is SVGAGI (reference sequence). The chain's CDR3 is CASSYGTAFSYEQYF. The CDR3 DNA sequence: TGTGCCAGCAGCTACGGGACAGCATTCTCCTACGAGCAGTACTTC.